These 4 T cell receptor beta chains came from one sample sequenced in a study of blood T cell repertoires in COVID-19. Profiled with immunoSEQ multiplex PCR; TCRdb holds only in-frame clones, not every one. The sample includes roughly 120,000 clones, 90% of them seen just once. Sequenced material: peripheral blood. Receptors were obtained from a human donor with active COVID-19. The donor label of this sample is uncertain.

This clone was seen just once. The chain employs TRBV3-1 (or the pseudogene TRBV3-2) and TRBJ2-3, with TRBD2 as a possible D gene (5 bases). The CDR3 spans 16 residues. The V and J ends lost 2 bases and 5 bases respectively, with 17 bases between them. Germline CDR1 reads LGHDT; CDR2 reads YNNKEL (reference sequence). CDR3 DNA sequence: TGTGCCAGCAGCCAAAGAAGGAACTTTGGAGGAGATACGCAGTATTTT. Protein: CASSQRRNFGGDTQYF.

This clone was seen only a few times. This chain connects TRBV6-2 or TRBV6-3 to TRBJ2-7; 8 positions match TRBD1. The CDR3 sequence is 16 residues long. Looked up from germline, CDR1 is MNHEY and CDR2 is SVGEGT. V was pared by 2 bases and J by 0 bases, with 6 bases of the junction left unmatched. CDR3 DNA sequence: TGTGCCAGCAGTTACGTCAGGGGGCGAAGCTCCTACGAGCAGTACTTC. Amino acids: CASSYVRGRSSYEQYF.

The rearrangement uses TRBV4-1 and TRBJ1-2; 8 positions agree with TRBD1. The CDR3 has 15 amino acids. Germline V CDR1 and CDR2: MGHRA, YSYEKL. V was pared by 4 bases and J by 8 bases, with 12 bases of the junction left unmatched. The DNA for the CDR3 is TGCGCCAGCAGCCCTATCTCCAGGGGGCGGGGAGGCTACACCTTC. Protein sequence: CASSPISRGRGGYTF.

J is TRBJ2-1 and V is TRBV5-1, with D tentatively TRBD1 (6 bases). Trimming stripped 1 base from V and 0 bases from J, with 11 bases between. Germline-derived CDR1 and CDR2 are SGHRS and YFSETQ. The CDR3 is 16 amino acids. CDR3 protein: CASSLFQGSSYNEQFF. CDR3 coding DNA: TGCGCCAGCAGCTTGTTTCAGGGGAGCTCCTACAATGAGCAGTTCTTC.